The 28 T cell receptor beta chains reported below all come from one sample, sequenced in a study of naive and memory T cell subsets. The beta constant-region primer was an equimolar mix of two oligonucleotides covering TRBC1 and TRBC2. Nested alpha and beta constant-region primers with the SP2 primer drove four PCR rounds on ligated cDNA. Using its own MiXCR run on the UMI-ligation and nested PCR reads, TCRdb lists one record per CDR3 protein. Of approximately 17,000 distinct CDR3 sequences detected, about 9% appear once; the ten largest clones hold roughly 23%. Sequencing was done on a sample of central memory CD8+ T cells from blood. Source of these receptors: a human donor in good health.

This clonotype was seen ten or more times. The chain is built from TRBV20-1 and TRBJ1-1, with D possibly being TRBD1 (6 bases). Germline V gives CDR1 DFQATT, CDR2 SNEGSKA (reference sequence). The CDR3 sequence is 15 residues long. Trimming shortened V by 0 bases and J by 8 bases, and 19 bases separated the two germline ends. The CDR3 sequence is CSARDLGGPTVEAFF. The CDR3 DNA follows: TGCAGTGCTAGAGATCTAGGGGGTCCGACTGTAGAAGCTTTCTTT.

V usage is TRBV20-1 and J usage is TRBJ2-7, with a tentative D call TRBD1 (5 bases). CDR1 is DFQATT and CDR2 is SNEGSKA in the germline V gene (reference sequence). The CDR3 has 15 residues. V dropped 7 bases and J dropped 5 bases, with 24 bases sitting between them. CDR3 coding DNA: TGCAGTGTCGATGACAGCGCTACCGAGTTCCACGAGCAGTACTTC. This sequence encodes CSVDDSATEFHEQYF.

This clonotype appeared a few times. CDR3: CAISEGGEAAIYNEQFF. The CDR3 DNA reads as TGTGCCATCAGTGAGGGGGGGGAAGCGGCCATATACAATGAGCAGTTCTTC. The gene calls are TRBV10-3 and TRBJ2-1, with TRBD2 matching over 7 bases. Trimming at V came to 2 bases and at J to 4 bases, leaving 11 bases not matched to a gene. The CDR3 is 17 residues long. The V gene's germline CDR1 is ENHRY and CDR2 SYGVKD.

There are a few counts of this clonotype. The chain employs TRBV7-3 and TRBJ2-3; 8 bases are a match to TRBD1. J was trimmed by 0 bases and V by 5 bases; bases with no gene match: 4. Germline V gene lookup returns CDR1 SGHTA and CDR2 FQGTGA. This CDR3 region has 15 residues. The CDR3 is CASSRTGSSTDTQYF. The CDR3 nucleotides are TGTGCCAGCAGCCGGACAGGGTCTAGCACAGATACGCAGTATTTT. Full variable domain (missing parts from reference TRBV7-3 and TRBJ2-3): GAGVSQTPSNKVTEKGKYVELRCDPISGHTALYWYRQSLGQGPEFLIYFQGTGAADDSGLPNDRFFAVRPEGSVSTLKIQRTERGDSAVYLCASSRTGSSTDTQYFGPGTRLTVL.

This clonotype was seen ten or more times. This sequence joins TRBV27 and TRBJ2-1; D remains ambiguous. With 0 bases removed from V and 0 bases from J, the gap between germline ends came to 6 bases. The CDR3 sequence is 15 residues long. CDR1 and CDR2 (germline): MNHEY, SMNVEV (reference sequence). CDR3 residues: CASSLSASSYNEQFF. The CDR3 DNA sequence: TGTGCCAGCAGTTTATCAGCCAGCTCCTACAATGAGCAGTTCTTC.

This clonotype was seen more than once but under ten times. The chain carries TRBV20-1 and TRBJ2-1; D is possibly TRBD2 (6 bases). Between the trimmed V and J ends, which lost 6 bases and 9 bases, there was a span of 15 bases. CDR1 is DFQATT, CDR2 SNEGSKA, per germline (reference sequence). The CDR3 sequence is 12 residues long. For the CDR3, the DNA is TGCAGTGCCAAAGAGAGCGGGTTTGAGCAGTTCTTC. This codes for CSAKESGFEQFF.

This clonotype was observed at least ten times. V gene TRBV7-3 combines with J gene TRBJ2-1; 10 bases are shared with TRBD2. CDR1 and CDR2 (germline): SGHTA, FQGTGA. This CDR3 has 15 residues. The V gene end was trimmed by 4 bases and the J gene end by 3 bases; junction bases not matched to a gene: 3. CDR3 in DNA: TGTGCCAGCAGCTCAGCTAGCGGGGGCTACAATGAGCAGTTCTTC. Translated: CASSSASGGYNEQFF.

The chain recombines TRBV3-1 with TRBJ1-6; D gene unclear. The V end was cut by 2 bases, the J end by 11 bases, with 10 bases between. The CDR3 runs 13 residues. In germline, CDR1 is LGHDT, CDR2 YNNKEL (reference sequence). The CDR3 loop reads CASSQNQWAPLHF. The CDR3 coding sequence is TGTGCCAGCAGCCAAAACCAGTGGGCACCCCTCCACTTT.

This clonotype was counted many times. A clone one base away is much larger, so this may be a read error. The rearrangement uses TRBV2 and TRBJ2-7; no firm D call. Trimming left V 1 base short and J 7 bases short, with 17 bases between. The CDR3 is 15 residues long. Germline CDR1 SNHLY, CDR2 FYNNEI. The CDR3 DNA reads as TGTGCCAGCAGTGAAGGGACGATCCGACCTGGGGAGCAGTACTTC. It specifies CASSEGTIRPGEQYF.

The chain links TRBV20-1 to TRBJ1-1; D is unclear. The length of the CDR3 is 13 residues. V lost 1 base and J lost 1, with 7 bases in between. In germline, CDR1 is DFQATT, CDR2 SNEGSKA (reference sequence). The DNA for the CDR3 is TGCAGTGCTAGAGCCCAACCGAACACTGAAGCTTTCTTT. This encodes CSARAQPNTEAFF.

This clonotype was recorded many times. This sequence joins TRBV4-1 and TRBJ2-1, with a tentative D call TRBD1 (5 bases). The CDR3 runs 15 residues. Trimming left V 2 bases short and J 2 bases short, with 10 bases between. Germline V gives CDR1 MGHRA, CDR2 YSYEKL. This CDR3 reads CASSQRQGPYNEQFF. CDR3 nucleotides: TGCGCCAGCAGCCAAAGGCAGGGCCCCTACAATGAGCAGTTCTTC.

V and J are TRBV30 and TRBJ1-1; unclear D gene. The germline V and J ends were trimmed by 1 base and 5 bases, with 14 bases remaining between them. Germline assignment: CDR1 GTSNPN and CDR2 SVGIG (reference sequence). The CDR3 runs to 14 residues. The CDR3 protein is CAWSAWGGRTEAFF. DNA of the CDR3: TGTGCCTGGAGTGCCTGGGGAGGAAGGACTGAAGCTTTCTTT.

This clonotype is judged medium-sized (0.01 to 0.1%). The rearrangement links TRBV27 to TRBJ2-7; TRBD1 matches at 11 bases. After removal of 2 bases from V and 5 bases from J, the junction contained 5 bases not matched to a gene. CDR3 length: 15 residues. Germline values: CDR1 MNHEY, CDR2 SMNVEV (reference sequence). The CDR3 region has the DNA TGTGCCAGCAGTTTAGGGACAGGGGGACTGGACGAGCAGTACTTC. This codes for CASSLGTGGLDEQYF.

CDR3 coding DNA: TGTGCCAGCACTCCGCCCGGGTGGGACACAGATACGCAGTATTTT. It translates to CASTPPGWDTDTQYF. The rearrangement links TRBV6-2 or TRBV6-3 to TRBJ2-3; D unclear. The CDR3 sequence is 15 residues long. V was cut by 7 bases and J by 2 bases, with 16 bases left in between. Germline loops: CDR1 MNHEY, CDR2 SVGEGT.

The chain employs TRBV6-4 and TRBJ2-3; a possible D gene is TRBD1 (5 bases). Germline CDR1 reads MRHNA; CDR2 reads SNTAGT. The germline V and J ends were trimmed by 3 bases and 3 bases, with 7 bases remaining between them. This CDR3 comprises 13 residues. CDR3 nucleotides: TGTGCCAGCAGTGAAGGGGAAACAGATACGCAGTATTTT. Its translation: CASSEGETDTQYF.

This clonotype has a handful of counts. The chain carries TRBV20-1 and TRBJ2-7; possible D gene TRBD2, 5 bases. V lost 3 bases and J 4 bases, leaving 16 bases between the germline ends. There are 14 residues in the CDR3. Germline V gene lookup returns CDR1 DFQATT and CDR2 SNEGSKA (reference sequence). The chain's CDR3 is CSASGGVEPYEQYF. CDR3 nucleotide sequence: TGCAGTGCTAGTGGAGGAGTGGAGCCGTACGAGCAGTACTTC.

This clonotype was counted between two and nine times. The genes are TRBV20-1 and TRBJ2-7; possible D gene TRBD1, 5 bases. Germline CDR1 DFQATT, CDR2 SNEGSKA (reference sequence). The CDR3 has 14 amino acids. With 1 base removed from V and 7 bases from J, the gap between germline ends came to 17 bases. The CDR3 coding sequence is TGCAGTGCTAGAGGGTCAGGGCACTCCGAAGAGCAGTACTTC. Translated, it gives CSARGSGHSEEQYF.

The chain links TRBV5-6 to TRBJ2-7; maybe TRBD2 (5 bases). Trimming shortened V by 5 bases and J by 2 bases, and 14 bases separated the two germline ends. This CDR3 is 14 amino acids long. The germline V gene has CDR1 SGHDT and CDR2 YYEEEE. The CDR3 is CASSVGLIPYEQYF. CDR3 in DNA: TGTGCCAGCAGTGTAGGACTCATTCCCTACGAGCAGTACTTC.

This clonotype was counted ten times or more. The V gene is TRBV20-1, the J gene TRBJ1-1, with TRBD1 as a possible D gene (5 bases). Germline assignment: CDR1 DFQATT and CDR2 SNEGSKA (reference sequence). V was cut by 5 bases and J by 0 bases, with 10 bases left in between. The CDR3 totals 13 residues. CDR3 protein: CSAQGGMNTEAFF. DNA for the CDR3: TGCAGTGCTCAGGGCGGTATGAACACTGAAGCTTTCTTT.

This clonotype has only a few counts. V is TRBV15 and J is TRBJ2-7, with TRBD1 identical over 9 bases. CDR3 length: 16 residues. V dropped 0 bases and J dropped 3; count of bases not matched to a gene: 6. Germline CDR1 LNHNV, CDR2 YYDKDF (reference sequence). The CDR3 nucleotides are TGTGCCACCAGCAGAGATTCCGCGGACAGGGGCTACGAGCAGTACTTC. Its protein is CATSRDSADRGYEQYF.

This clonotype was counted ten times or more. CDR3 sequence: CASSFSQPSQPQHF. For the CDR3, the DNA is TGTGCCAGCAGTTTCTCGCAGCCATCTCAGCCCCAGCATTTT. This chain links TRBV28 with TRBJ1-5, with unresolved D. The CDR3 loop spans 14 amino acids. V gave up 3 bases and J gave up 6 bases, with 12 bases separating them. CDR1 is MDHEN and CDR2 is SYDVKM in the germline V gene.

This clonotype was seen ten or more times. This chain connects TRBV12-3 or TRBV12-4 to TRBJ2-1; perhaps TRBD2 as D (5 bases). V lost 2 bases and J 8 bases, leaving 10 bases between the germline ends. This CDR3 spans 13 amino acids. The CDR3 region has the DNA TGTGCCAGCAGTTTATGGCCCGGGGATGAGCAGTTCTTC. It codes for CASSLWPGDEQFF.

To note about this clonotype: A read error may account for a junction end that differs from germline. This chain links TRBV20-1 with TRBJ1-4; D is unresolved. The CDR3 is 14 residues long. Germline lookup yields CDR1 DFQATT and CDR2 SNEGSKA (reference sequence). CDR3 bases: TGCAGTGTTAGAGACCCGATGGGCGCCCGAAAACTGTTTTTT. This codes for CSVRDPMGARKLFF.

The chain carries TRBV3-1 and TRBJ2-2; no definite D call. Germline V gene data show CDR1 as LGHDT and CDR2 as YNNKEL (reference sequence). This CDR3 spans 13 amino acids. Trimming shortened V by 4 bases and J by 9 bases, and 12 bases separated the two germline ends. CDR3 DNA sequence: TGTGCCAGCAGCCTAGGGCCTTGGCGGGAGCTGTTTTTT. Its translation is CASSLGPWRELFF.

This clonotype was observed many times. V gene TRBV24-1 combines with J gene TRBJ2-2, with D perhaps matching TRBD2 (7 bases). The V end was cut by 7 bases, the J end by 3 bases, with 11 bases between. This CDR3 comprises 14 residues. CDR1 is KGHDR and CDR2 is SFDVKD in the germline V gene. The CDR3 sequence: CATRGGADTGELFF. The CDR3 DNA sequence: TGTGCCACCAGGGGGGGGGCAGACACCGGGGAGCTGTTTTTT.

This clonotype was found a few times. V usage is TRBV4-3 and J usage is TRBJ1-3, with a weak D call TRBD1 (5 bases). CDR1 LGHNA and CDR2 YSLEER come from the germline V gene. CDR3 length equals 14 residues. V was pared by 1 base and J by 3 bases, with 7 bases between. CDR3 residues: CASSQGGGGNTIYF. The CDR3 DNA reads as TGCGCCAGCAGCCAAGGTGGGGGTGGAAACACCATATATTTT.

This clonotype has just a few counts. CDR3 protein: CATSEGSSGPYEQYF. The CDR3 DNA is TGTGCCACCAGCGAGGGGTCTAGCGGACCCTACGAGCAGTACTTC. The rearrangement links TRBV15 to TRBJ2-7; 7 bases line up with TRBD2. This CDR3 spans 15 amino acids. V lost 5 bases and J lost 2; bases outside the gene matches: 9. The germline V gene encodes CDR1 LNHNV and CDR2 YYDKDF (reference sequence).

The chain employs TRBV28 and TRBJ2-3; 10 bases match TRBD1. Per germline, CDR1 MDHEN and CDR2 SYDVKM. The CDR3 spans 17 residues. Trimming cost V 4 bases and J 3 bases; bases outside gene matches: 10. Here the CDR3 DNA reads TGTGCCAGCAGTTCTATTATGCGGGACAGGGGAACAGATACGCAGTATTTT. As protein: CASSSIMRDRGTDTQYF.